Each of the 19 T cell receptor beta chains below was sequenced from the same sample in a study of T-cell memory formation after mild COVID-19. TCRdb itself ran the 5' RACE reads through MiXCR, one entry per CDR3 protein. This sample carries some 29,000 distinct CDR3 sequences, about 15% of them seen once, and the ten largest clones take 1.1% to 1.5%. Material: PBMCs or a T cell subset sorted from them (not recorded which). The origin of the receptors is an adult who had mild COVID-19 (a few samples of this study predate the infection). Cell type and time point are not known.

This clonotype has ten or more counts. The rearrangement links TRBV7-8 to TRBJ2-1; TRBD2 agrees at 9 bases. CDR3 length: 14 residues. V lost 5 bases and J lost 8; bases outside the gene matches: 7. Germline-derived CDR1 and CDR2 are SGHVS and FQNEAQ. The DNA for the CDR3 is TGTGCCAGCAGCATTAGCGGGAGTCGGGATGAGCAGTTCTTC. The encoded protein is CASSISGSRDEQFF.

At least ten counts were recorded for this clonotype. CDR3 loop: CASSLDPSGGIEQYF. CDR3 bases: TGCGCCAGCAGCTTGGATCCTAGCGGGGGGATTGAGCAGTACTTC. The chain links TRBV5-1 to TRBJ2-7, with 11 bases identical to TRBD2. Germline CDR1 is SGHRS and CDR2 is YFSETQ. The CDR3 sequence is 15 residues long. V lost 0 bases, J lost 7 bases, and 6 bases stayed unmatched.

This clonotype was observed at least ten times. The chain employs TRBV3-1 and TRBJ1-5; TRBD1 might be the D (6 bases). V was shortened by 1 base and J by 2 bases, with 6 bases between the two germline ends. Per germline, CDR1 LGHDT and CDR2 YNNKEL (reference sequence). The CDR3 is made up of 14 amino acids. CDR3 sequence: CASSQGQGNQPQHF. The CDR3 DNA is TGTGCCAGCAGCCAAGGACAGGGCAATCAGCCCCAGCATTTT. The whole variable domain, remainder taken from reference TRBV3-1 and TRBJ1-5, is DTAVSQTPKYLVTQMGNDKSIKCEQNLGHDTMYWYKQDSKKFLKIMFSYNNKELIINETVPNRFSPKSPDKAHLNLHINSLELGDSAVYFCASSQGQGNQPQHFGDGTRLSIL.

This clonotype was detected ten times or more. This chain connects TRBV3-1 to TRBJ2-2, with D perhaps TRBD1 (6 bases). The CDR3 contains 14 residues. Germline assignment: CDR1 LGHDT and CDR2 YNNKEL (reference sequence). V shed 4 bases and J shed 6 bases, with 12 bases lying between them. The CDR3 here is CASSPFEGAGELFF. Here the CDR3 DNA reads TGTGCCAGCAGCCCTTTTGAGGGGGCCGGGGAGCTGTTTTTT.

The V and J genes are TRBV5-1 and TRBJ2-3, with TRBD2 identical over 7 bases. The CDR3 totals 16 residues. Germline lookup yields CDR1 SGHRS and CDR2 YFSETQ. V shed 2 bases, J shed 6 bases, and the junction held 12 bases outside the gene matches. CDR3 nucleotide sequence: TGCGCCAGCAGCTTTGGCCCTCGACTAGCCAGGGATACGCAGTATTTT. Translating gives CASSFGPRLARDTQYF.

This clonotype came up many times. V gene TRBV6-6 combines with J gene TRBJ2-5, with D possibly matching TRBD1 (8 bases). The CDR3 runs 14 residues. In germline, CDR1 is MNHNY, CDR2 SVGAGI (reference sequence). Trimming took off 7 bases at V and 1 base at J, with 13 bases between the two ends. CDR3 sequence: CASKTGGVQETQYF. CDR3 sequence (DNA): TGTGCCAGCAAAACAGGGGGGGTCCAAGAGACCCAGTACTTC.

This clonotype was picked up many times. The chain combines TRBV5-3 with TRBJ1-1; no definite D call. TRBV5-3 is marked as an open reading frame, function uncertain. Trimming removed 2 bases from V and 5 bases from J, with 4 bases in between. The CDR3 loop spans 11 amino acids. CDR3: CARSLGTEAFF. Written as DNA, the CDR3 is TGTGCCAGAAGCTTAGGAACTGAAGCTTTCTTT.

The CDR3 protein is CASSQEGQGAEQYF. In nucleotides, the CDR3 is TGCGCCAGCAGCCAAGAGGGACAGGGTGCGGAGCAGTACTTC. V gene TRBV4-3 combines with J gene TRBJ2-7; TRBD1 matches at 9 bases. The CDR3 is 14 amino acids. The germline V gene has CDR1 LGHNA and CDR2 YSLEER. V trimming: 0 bases; J trimming: 7 bases; junction bases outside the gene matches: 4.

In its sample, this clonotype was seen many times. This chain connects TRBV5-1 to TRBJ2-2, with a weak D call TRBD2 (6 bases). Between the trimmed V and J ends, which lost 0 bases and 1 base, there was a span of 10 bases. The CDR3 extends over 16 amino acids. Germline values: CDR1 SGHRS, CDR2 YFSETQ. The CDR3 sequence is CASSLGGLMNTGELFF. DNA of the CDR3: TGCGCCAGCAGCTTGGGGGGACTCATGAACACCGGGGAGCTGTTTTTT.

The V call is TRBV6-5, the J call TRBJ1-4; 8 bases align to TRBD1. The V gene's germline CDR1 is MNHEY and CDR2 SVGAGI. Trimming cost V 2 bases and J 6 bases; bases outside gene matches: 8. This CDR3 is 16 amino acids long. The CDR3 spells CASSYAPTGVYEKLFF. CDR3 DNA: TGTGCCAGCAGTTACGCCCCGACAGGGGTCTATGAAAAACTGTTTTTT.

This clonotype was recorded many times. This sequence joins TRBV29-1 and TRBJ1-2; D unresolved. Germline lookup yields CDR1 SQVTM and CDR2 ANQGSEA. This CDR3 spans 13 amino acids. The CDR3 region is CTALLRNNYGYTF. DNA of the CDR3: TGCACCGCCCTGCTACGGAATAACTATGGCTACACCTTC.

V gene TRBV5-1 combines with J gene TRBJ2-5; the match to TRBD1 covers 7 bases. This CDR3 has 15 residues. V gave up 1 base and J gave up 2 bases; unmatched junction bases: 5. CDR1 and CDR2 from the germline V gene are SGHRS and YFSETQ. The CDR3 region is CASSLNPGQQETQYF. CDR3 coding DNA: TGCGCCAGCAGCTTGAATCCGGGACAGCAAGAGACCCAGTACTTC.

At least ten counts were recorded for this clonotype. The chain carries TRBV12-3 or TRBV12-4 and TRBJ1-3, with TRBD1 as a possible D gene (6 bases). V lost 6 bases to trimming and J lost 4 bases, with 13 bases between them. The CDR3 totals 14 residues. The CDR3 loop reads CASRPSGAGNTIYF. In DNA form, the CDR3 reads TGTGCCAGCAGGCCCTCAGGGGCCGGAAACACCATATATTTT.

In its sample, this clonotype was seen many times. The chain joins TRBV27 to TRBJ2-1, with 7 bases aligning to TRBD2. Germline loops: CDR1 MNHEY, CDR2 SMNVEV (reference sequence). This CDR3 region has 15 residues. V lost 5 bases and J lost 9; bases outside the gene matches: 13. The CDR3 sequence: CASSVLAVSPGEQFF. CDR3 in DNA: TGTGCCAGCAGTGTCCTAGCGGTGTCCCCCGGTGAGCAGTTCTTC.

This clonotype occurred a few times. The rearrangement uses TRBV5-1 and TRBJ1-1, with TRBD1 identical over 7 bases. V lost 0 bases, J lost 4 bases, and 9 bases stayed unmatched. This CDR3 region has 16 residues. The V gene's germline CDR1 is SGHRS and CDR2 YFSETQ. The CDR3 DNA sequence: TGCGCCAGCAGCTTGGCGGCGGGATCAGGGGGCACTGAAGCTTTCTTT. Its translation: CASSLAAGSGGTEAFF.

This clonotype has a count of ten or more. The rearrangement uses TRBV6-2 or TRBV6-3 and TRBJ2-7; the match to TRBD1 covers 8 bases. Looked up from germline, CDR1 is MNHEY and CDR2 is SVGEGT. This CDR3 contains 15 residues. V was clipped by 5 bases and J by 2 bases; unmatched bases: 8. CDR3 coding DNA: TGTGCCAGCAGTATATCGGGACAGGATACCTACGAGCAGTACTTC. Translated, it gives CASSISGQDTYEQYF.

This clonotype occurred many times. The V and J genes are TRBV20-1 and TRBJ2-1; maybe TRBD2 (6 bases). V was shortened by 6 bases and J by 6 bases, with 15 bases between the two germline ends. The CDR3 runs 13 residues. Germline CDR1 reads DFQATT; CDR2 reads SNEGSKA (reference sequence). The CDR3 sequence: CSAQGREPNEQFF. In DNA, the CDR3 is TGCAGTGCCCAAGGGCGGGAACCCAATGAGCAGTTCTTC.

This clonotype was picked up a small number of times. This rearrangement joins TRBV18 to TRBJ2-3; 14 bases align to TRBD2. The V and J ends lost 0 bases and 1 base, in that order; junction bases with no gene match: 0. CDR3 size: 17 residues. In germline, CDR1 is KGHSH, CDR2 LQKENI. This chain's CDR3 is CASSPPGLAGGTDTQYF. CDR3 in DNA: TGTGCCAGCTCACCACCGGGACTAGCGGGGGGCACAGATACGCAGTATTTT.

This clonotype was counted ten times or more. In DNA form, the CDR3 reads TGTGCCAGCAGCCACAGGGAATCGAAAAGAGGCTACACCTTC. Encoded protein: CASSHRESKRGYTF. This sequence joins TRBV3-1 and TRBJ1-2, with D tentatively TRBD1 (5 bases). V lost 3 bases and J lost 8, with 16 bases in between. The CDR3 covers 14 residues. CDR1 and CDR2 (germline): LGHDT, YNNKEL (reference sequence).